Listed below are T cell receptor beta chains from one sample, sequenced in a study of T-cell memory formation after mild COVID-19. TCRdb passed the 5' RACE reads through MiXCR, listing each CDR3 protein once. The sample carries 120,000 to 150,000 distinct CDR3 sequences, 13% to 15% recorded once. Specimen: PBMCs or a T cell subset sorted from them (not recorded which). The receptors were sampled from an adult woman who had mild COVID-19 (a few samples of this study predate the infection). Cell type and time point are not known. Each CDR3 is given without its conserved first and last residue. The order of the fields is D gene, clone size, V gene, J gene, CDR3 protein. The D gene is left open where the match is weak. Size is omitted from some rows. Given values are once, few, many or a class for expanded clones.

D: -
size: few
V: TRBV12-3/TRBV12-4
J: TRBJ2-3
CDR3: ASRHTDTQY

D: -
size: -
V: TRBV28
J: TRBJ1-5
CDR3: ASSITAPPQH

D: -
size: -
V: TRBV27
J: TRBJ2-2
CDR3: ASSLSRSEYRDIGELF

D: -
size: many
V: TRBV20-1
J: TRBJ2-1
CDR3: SARSYKTSKGLDEQF

D: TRBD1
size: -
V: TRBV7-3
J: TRBJ1-1
CDR3: ASSSTTGYTEAF

D: -
size: few
V: TRBV7-6
J: TRBJ2-7
CDR3: ASSLVSGQNSYEQY

D: TRBD2
size: -
V: TRBV29-1
J: TRBJ2-1
CDR3: SVVGGDPGNEQF

D: TRBD1
size: -
V: TRBV6-5
J: TRBJ1-5
CDR3: ASSYLWTGGKNSNQPQH

D: -
size: -
V: TRBV7-7
J: TRBJ2-5
CDR3: ASSPSDSQQETQY

D: -
size: many
V: TRBV20-1
J: TRBJ1-2
CDR3: SARVPGNGYT

D: TRBD2
size: -
V: TRBV19
J: TRBJ2-1
CDR3: ASTPQLAGAYNEQF

D: TRBD1
size: few
V: TRBV14
J: TRBJ2-5
CDR3: ASSQFHPGQRETQY

D: -
size: many
V: TRBV5-5
J: TRBJ2-7
CDR3: ASSLGTGQYEQY

D: -
size: few
V: TRBV12-3/TRBV12-4
J: TRBJ2-5
CDR3: ASNLPEGTEREETQY